The clone carrying this TCR beta chain was observed once. This specimen belongs to a study of blood T cell repertoires in COVID-19. For the study at large: Sample material is recorded as cDNA or gDNA derived from T cells, B-cell-depleted T cells, or PBMCs.

Trimming removed 0 bases at V and 4 bases at J, with 7 bases between. This CDR3 is 14 amino acids long. Germline V gives CDR1 MNHNY, CDR2 SVGAGI (reference sequence). How the authors handled the data: Amplified reference gene primers provided the basis for estimating nucleated cell counts. The assay was immunoSEQ multiplex PCR, and TCRdb's table has in-frame clones only and misses some. V, J and clone size are taken as reported in that table, and D and trimming were inferred from the DNA itself. The data show 200,000 to 250,000 clones, approximately 81% seen once. The material sequenced was peripheral blood. This sequence originates from an elderly woman with active or convalescent COVID-19. This chain connects TRBV6-6 to TRBJ1-5; D gene uncertain. The CDR3 DNA reads as TGTGCCAGCAGTTACTCACCGGGGAATCAGCCCCAGCATTTT. This codes for CASSYSPGNQPQHF.